This T cell receptor (beta chain) derives from a study of blood T cell repertoires in COVID-19 (dated by TCRdb to 2018 to 2021). In the study overall: Samples from collaborators originated in the United States, Italy and Spain and spanned both the acute and convalescent phases of COVID-19. The dataset comprised deeply sampled blood TCRbeta repertoires from subjects exposed to, actively infected with, or recovered from COVID-19. Nearly every sample came with metadata listing a de-identified subject ID, COVID-19 status, age in years and sex. Where HLA class I and class II types were available, the types were taken from metadata supplied by the sample provider, not from assay-based typing. A freely available public database, intended as a resource for researchers studying the immune response to SARS-CoV-2, is where the repertoires were released. The prospective study material was composed of cDNA or gDNA derived from T cells, B-cell-depleted T cells, or PBMCs. The samples were drawn from two sources: the first 160 participants of the ongoing ImmuneRACE study, and 1,000 to 1,500 subjects contributed by 6 global collaborators. Findings and caveats that apply to the study as a whole: How much clinical and demographic metadata was included differed by source and by participant, and the metadata was provided uncurated.

As regards this clone: Its antigen specificity is not known. It has no much larger one-base neighbor in the sample; base qualities were not kept.

TCRbeta CDR3 regions were amplified from genomic DNA using the immunoSEQ Assay, a bias-controlled multiplex PCR. Turning to the authors' computational methods: Nucleated cell counts per sample were estimated from amplification of reference gene primers within the assay. To quantify the absolute abundance of each unique TCRbeta CDR3 rearrangement, sequence reads were collapsed and filtered. For each sample, productive Simpson clonality was calculated by taking the square root of Simpson's diversity index across productive rearrangements. The table was pulled from immuneACCESS by TCRdb, which kept in-frame rearrangements only. Such tables lose some clones; where checked, under half of the loss comes from unresolved V genes, and the rest has no known cause. That table furnishes V, J and clone size, whereas the DNA furnished D and trimming. A total of 320,000 or so clones appear in this sample, over 75% of them only once. The ten largest clones take up over 4.5% of the sample.

As encoded in the germline V gene, CDR1 is MNHEY while CDR2 is SVGEGT. V is reduced by 5 bases and J by 2 bases, leaving a spacing of 19 bases between them. Including the terminal cysteine and phenylalanine, the CDR3 comprises 16 residues. Only the CDR3 portion is preserved as DNA: 48 bases, with reading frame beginning at the first base. Participants in the prospective study were enrolled through a virtual design, were aged 18 to 89 years, and lived in 24 United States geographic areas. In the prospective study, cohorts were assigned on the basis of participant-reported clinical history obtained from a screening survey and a study questionnaire. Recovered participants in ImmuneRACE Cohort 3 were defined as having two consecutive negative NP/OP PCR tests, clearance from a healthcare professional, or resolution of symptoms. Mobile phlebotomists in the prospective study collected whole blood, serum and a nasopharyngeal or oropharyngeal swab from every participant. Over an approximately 2-month period, participants in the prospective study had the option of providing additional blood draws and questionnaires. Before DNA extraction, prospective study blood samples were shipped either frozen or at room temperature.

The chain joins TRBV6-2 or TRBV6-3 to TRBJ2-7, and possibly TRBD2, on 6 matching bases. The specimen was PBMCs or T cells enriched from blood (not recorded which). The receptor was derived from a man aged 25 to 40 who had recovered from COVID-19. Here is the DNA: TGTGCCAGCAGTACCCCCTGGCGGGACCGACCCTACGAGCAGTACTTC. This yields the protein CASSTPWRDRPYEQYF.